The present entry profiles one T cell receptor (beta chain) with its context. Its antigen is unknown. The CDR3 is 13 amino acids. V was clipped by 8 bases and J by 2 bases; unmatched bases: 4. The germline CDR1 and CDR2 sequences are MDHEN and SYDVKM. Some clones are missing from TCRdb's copy, which holds only in-frame ones; the method was immunoSEQ multiplex PCR. The table lists 120,000 or so clones, 70% to 85% of them singletons, with 27% in the top ten. The data are from a study of T cell responses to AZD1222 COVID-19 vaccine. Study results and caveats: Repertoires were collected only later (after the peak T cell response had occurred).

Specimen: peripheral blood, collected 28 days after the second AZD1222 dose. The rearrangement joins TRBV28 to TRBJ2-7; 9 nucleotides match TRBD1. The TCR originated in an adult who received the AZD1222 COVID-19 vaccine. The CDR3 DNA sequence: TGTGCCAGCCTCGGGACAGGGACCTACGAGCAGTACTTC. Protein product: CASLGTGTYEQYF.